This T cell receptor (beta chain) is drawn from a study of T cell repertoires in cytomegalovirus infection (dated by TCRdb to about 2019). Notes on the research overall: Donor HLA type was relevant to the analysis, because carriage of CMV infection together with the matching HLA type was indicated by public TCR beta signatures. Points the paper makes about the study in general: The ex vivo response was dominated by HLA-C-restricted CMV-specific TCR beta clonotypes, and the single most frequent clonotype in two of eight donors was supplied by these HLA-C-restricted clonotypes. Carriers of CMV infection plus the relevant HLA type were discriminated by the cumulative frequency of public TCR beta family members in the study cohort and in an independent roughly 340-donor cohort.

This clonotype was observed many times. Its antigen is still unknown. There are no base qualities to consult, and no much larger clone falls within one base. The germline V gene specifies SGHTA as CDR1 and FQGNSA as CDR2. V was cut back by 7 bases and J by 3 bases, leaving a gap of 22 bases between them. The CDR3 goes from the cysteine to the phenylalanine over 17 residues. Only the CDR3 part of the read is kept: 51 bases, read in frame from the first base. The sample was run on an Illumina HiSeq 1500. TCRdb itself trimmed the public reads at Q25 with fastp, ran MiXCR and retained productive beta chains. CDR3 protein duplicates are merged, each entry listing the most common genes and DNA. This sample comprises around 320,000 distinct CDR3 sequences, more than 8% of them detected only once. The top ten clones comprise 4.3% of the sample.

Sequencing used PBMCs. The rearranged chain carries TRBV7-2 and TRBJ1-5; matching of 5 bases hints at TRBD1 as the D gene. The TCR originated in a human donor in good health (CMV status not recorded). Some clones in this sample may be carry-over from other donors' samples. The CDR3 reads CASTSPNRQRPNQPQHF. At the DNA level, the sequence is TGTGCCAGCACCTCCCCGAACCGACAGAGACCCAATCAGCCCCAGCATTTT.